The 19 T cell receptor beta chains in this list originate from one sample, sequenced in a study of T cell repertoires in cytomegalovirus infection. TCRdb analysed the reads with MiXCR anew, one entry per CDR3 protein. The table lists about 470,000 distinct CDR3 sequences, about 39% of them singletons, with roughly two fifths in the top ten. These TCRs' antigens remain unknown. Sequenced material: cultured PBMCs, taken from culture after CMV antigen stimulation. The receptors derive from a human donor in good health (CMV status not recorded). Some clones in this sample may be carry-over from other donors' samples.

This clonotype has more than one count but fewer than ten. The rearrangement joins TRBV5-5 to TRBJ2-7, with D maybe TRBD2 (5 bases). Germline CDR1 SGHKS, CDR2 YYEKEE (reference sequence). The CDR3 is made up of 15 amino acids. V was clipped by 1 base and J by 4 bases, with 15 bases between them. The chain's CDR3 is CASSLYPDFGYEQYF. The CDR3 region has the DNA TGTGCCAGCAGCTTGTACCCGGACTTTGGGTACGAGCAGTACTTC.

The chain combines TRBV10-3 with TRBJ2-3; no clear D. This CDR3 spans 15 amino acids. Trimming left V 4 bases short and J 1 base short, with 12 bases between. The germline V gene encodes CDR1 ENHRY and CDR2 SYGVKD. CDR3 loop: CAISVLDGGTDTQYF. Here the CDR3 DNA reads TGTGCCATCAGTGTCCTAGATGGTGGCACAGATACGCAGTATTTT.

This clonotype was seen once. This chain connects TRBV9 to TRBJ1-5; no clear D gene. Germline V CDR1 and CDR2: SGDLS, YYNGEE. V lost 0 bases and J lost 6, with 13 bases in between. The CDR3 totals 15 residues. CDR3 bases: TGTGCCAGCAGCGTAGATGGCCTAGGGAGTCAGCCCCAGCATTTT. Its translation: CASSVDGLGSQPQHF.

The rearrangement joins TRBV7-1 to TRBJ1-6; 10 bases are shared with TRBD1. TRBV7-1 is treated as an ORF (open reading frame) with a function not yet certain. With 3 bases clipped from V and 12 bases from J, the junction kept 5 bases outside the gene matches. The CDR3 is 14 amino acids. This CDR3 reads CASSSGTGAGPLHF. The DNA for the CDR3 is TGTGCCAGCAGCTCCGGGACAGGGGCAGGACCCCTCCACTTT.

This clonotype was seen many times. The chain combines TRBV7-2 with TRBJ2-1; 8 bases fit TRBD2. V was pared by 6 bases and J by 0 bases, with 4 bases of the junction left unmatched. Germline values: CDR1 SGHTA, CDR2 FQGNSA. The CDR3 contains 15 residues. This CDR3 reads CASRRSGGSYNEQFF. CDR3 bases: TGTGCCAGCAGGCGCAGCGGGGGCTCCTACAATGAGCAGTTCTTC.

The chain has TRBV6-6 and TRBJ1-3; D may be TRBD1 (6 bases). With 10 bases removed from V and 2 bases from J, the gap between germline ends came to 18 bases. CDR3 length equals 15 residues. Germline CDR1 MNHNY, CDR2 SVGAGI (reference sequence). Here the CDR3 reads CATYDPRGTGNTIYF. Here the CDR3 DNA reads TGTGCCACCTATGACCCGAGGGGGACTGGAAACACCATATATTTT.

CDR3 sequence: CASRGDGGETQYF. CDR3 bases: TGTGCCAGCAGGGGGGACGGGGGGGAGACCCAGTACTTC. This chain connects TRBV5-6 to TRBJ2-5, with 7 bases identical to TRBD2. Germline V gene lookup returns CDR1 SGHDT and CDR2 YYEEEE. The V and J ends lost 5 bases and 5 bases, in that order; junction bases with no gene match: 6. This CDR3 spans 13 amino acids.

The chain has TRBV28 and TRBJ1-5, with D hard to call. The CDR3 covers 13 residues. Germline CDR1 MDHEN, CDR2 SYDVKM. V lost 7 bases and J 0 bases, leaving 7 bases between the germline ends. The CDR3 reads CASTPHSNQPQHF. In DNA, the CDR3 is TGTGCCAGCACCCCCCATAGCAATCAGCCCCAGCATTTT.

This chain uses TRBV7-9 with TRBJ2-1; 10 positions match TRBD2. Germline-derived CDR1 and CDR2 are SEHNR and FQNEAQ (reference sequence). This CDR3 contains 18 residues. J lost 6 bases, V lost 2 bases, and 13 bases had no gene match. The DNA for the CDR3 is TGTGCCAGCAGCTTACCCCACGGGACTAGCGAAGTCCCCAATGAGCAGTTCTTC. It specifies CASSLPHGTSEVPNEQFF.

The J gene is TRBJ2-7, the V gene TRBV27, with D possibly being TRBD1 (5 bases). Trimming removed 5 bases from V and 7 bases from J, with 18 bases in between. CDR3 length: 14 amino acids. Germline V gene data show CDR1 as MNHEY and CDR2 as SMNVEV (reference sequence). The CDR3 DNA reads as TGTGCCAGCAGTAACCCAGGGAATACGAGGGAGCAGTACTTC. Its protein product is CASSNPGNTREQYF.

The chain couples TRBV28 to TRBJ2-7; no definite D call. The CDR3 sequence is 16 residues long. Trimming removed 3 bases from V and 0 bases from J, with 15 bases in between. In germline, CDR1 is MDHEN, CDR2 SYDVKM. The CDR3 sequence: CASSLRAGRGSYEQYF. The CDR3 DNA reads TGTGCCAGCAGTTTGCGCGCAGGACGCGGCTCCTACGAGCAGTACTTC.

The V call is TRBV2, the J call TRBJ2-6, with D perhaps matching TRBD1 or TRBD2 (5 bases each). Per germline, CDR1 SNHLY and CDR2 FYNNEI. This CDR3 has 15 residues. Trimming took 8 bases from V and 0 from J, leaving 11 bases between them. The CDR3 is CASVGRSSGANVLTF. CDR3 nucleotides: TGTGCCAGCGTGGGACGGTCCTCTGGGGCCAACGTCCTGACTTTC.

This clonotype was detected many times. This sequence joins TRBV7-2 and TRBJ1-2; D remains ambiguous. CDR1 and CDR2 (germline): SGHTA, FQGNSA. Between the trimmed V and J ends, which lost 1 base and 5 bases, there was a span of 17 bases. This CDR3 spans 16 amino acids. The CDR3 sequence: CASSLVVAQRRYGYTF. The CDR3 DNA reads TGTGCCAGCAGCTTAGTGGTCGCACAGAGGAGATATGGCTACACCTTC.

J is TRBJ2-1 and V is TRBV4-3, with D possibly being TRBD2 (5 bases). Germline CDR1 LGHNA, CDR2 YSLEER. V lost 1 base and J 6 bases, leaving 13 bases between the germline ends. This CDR3 is 15 amino acids long. CDR3 sequence: CASSQGVGARNEQFF. CDR3 DNA: TGCGCCAGCAGCCAAGGTGTGGGAGCTCGCAATGAGCAGTTCTTC.

Only a few counts were recorded for this clonotype. The DNA of the CDR3 is TGCAGTGCTAGAGTAGGACAGGATAGCAATCAGCCCCAGCATTTT. This codes for CSARVGQDSNQPQHF. The chain employs TRBV20-1 and TRBJ1-5; 7 bases map to TRBD1. The length of the CDR3 is 15 residues. Germline V gives CDR1 DFQATT, CDR2 SNEGSKA (reference sequence). The trim removed 1 base at V and 0 bases at J, leaving 3 bases unmatched.

This clonotype was seen a handful of times. V and J are TRBV7-2 and TRBJ2-1; tentative D call: TRBD1 (6 bases). The CDR3 is made up of 14 amino acids. Trimming took off 2 bases at V and 3 bases at J, with 8 bases between the two ends. In germline, CDR1 is SGHTA, CDR2 FQGNSA. CDR3 sequence reads: CASSLTGYYNEQFF. Written as DNA, the CDR3 is TGTGCCAGCAGCTTAACAGGGTACTACAATGAGCAGTTCTTC. Full variable domain (missing parts from reference TRBV7-2 and TRBJ2-1): GAGVSQSPSNKVTEKGKDVELRCDPISGHTALYWYRQSLGQGLEFLIYFQGNSAPDKSGLPSDRFSAERTGGSVSTLTIQRTQQEDSAVYLCASSLTGYYNEQFFGPGTRLTVL.

This clonotype was seen just once. Just one base apart from a much larger clone, this may be a read error. The conserved phenylalanine or tryptophan is not found at the CDR3 terminus, so this likely reflects a read error. This chain uses TRBV7-2 with TRBJ1-2; D is unclear. Germline loops: CDR1 SGHTA, CDR2 FQGNSA. The CDR3 totals 16 residues. The V gene lost 1 base and the J gene lost 7 bases, with 19 bases spanning the gap. The CDR3 DNA is TGTGCCAGCAGCTTAGATAGGCCACCCCTTTCGGGTGGCTACACCCTC. It specifies CASSLDRPPLSGGYTL.

The genes are TRBV28 and TRBJ1-1; D is uncertain. V was cut by 5 bases and J by 8 bases, with 12 bases left in between. This CDR3 comprises 12 residues. Germline V CDR1 and CDR2: MDHEN, SYDVKM. As DNA, the CDR3 is TGTGCCAGCAGTCGGCTTTCGTGGGAAGCTTTCTTT. Its protein is CASSRLSWEAFF. The full variable domain, in which reference TRBV28 and TRBJ1-1 provide the parts outside the CDR3, is DVKVTQSSRYLVKRTGEKVFLECVQDMDHENMFWYRQDPGLGLRLIYFSYDVKMKEKGDIPEGYSVSREKKERFSLILESASTNQTSMYLCASSRLSWEAFFGQGTRLTVV.

The chain joins TRBV15 to TRBJ1-5, with D possibly matching TRBD1 (6 bases). The V and J ends lost 3 bases and 4 bases respectively, with 16 bases between them. Germline CDR1 reads LNHNV; CDR2 reads YYDKDF (reference sequence). There are 16 residues in the CDR3. CDR3 nucleotide sequence: TGTGCCACCAGCAGCCCCAGAAGGGGGACAAATCAGCCCCAGCATTTT. This sequence encodes CATSSPRRGTNQPQHF.